This is a list of T cell receptor beta chains from one sample in a study of metastatic and nonmetastatic thyroid tumors. TCRdb reanalyzed the PCR reads with MiXCR. This sample has tens of thousands of clones, with roughly an eighth found just once. Sequenced material: blood. The source is a female donor with papillary thyroid cancer or a benign thyroid nodule (not recorded which). Some clones in this sample may be carry-over from other donors' samples. CDR3s include the opening cysteine and the closing phenylalanine or tryptophan. The D gene is left open where the match is weak. A row's size may be missing; if present it is once, few, many or a size class.

cdr3_aa	cdr3_nt	v_call	clone_size	j_call	d_call
CASRQVSGTSPGEQYF	TGTGCCAGCAGGCAAGTATCCGGGACTAGCCCCGGCGAGCAGTACTTC	TRBV6-1	many	TRBJ2-7	TRBD2
CASSYGAGNYNEQFF	TGTGCCAGCAGTTACGGGGCAGGTAACTACAATGAGCAGTTCTTC	TRBV6-5	many	TRBJ2-1	-
CASSLGDRVGTEAFF	TGCGCCAGCAGCTTGGGGGACAGGGTCGGAACTGAAGCTTTCTTT	TRBV5-1	many	TRBJ1-1	TRBD1
CASSSTQGAGLFF	TGTGCCAGCAGCTCCACCCAGGGCGCGGGGCTGTTTTTT	TRBV11-2	many	TRBJ2-2	-
CASSSPGIGGQPQHF	TGTGCCAGCAGCTCCCCAGGGATAGGAGGCCAGCCCCAGCATTTT	TRBV7-2	-	TRBJ1-5	-
CVISVGPSGDTYEQYF	TGTGTCATCAGCGTAGGACCGAGCGGAGACACCTACGAGCAGTACTTC	TRBV9	-	TRBJ2-7	-
CASSLRVYEQFF	TGTGCCAGCAGTTTAAGGGTTTATGAGCAGTTCTTC	TRBV28	-	TRBJ2-1	-
CASSIVGWGTEAFF	TGTGCCAGTAGTATAGTAGGCTGGGGCACTGAAGCTTTCTTT	TRBV19	-	TRBJ1-1	-
CASGKREGPEQYF	TGTGCTAGTGGTAAGCGGGAGGGCCCCGAGCAGTACTTC	TRBV12-5	few	TRBJ2-7	TRBD2
CASSQDRHNRGEKLFF	TGCGCCAGCAGCCAAGACAGACACAACAGGGGTGAAAAACTGTTTTTT	TRBV4-3	many	TRBJ1-4	TRBD1
CASGPGWGFNEQFF	TGTGCCAGCGGACCCGGATGGGGGTTTAATGAGCAGTTCTTC	TRBV9	many	TRBJ2-1	-
CAWSHRGLWNQPQHF	TGTGCCTGGAGTCATCGGGGTTTATGGAATCAGCCCCAGCATTTT	TRBV30	many	TRBJ1-5	-
CASSVAVNTEAFF	TGTGCCAGCAGCGTAGCGGTGAACACTGAAGCTTTCTTT	TRBV9	many	TRBJ1-1	-
CASSTRTSGRTYNEQFF	TGTGCCAGCAGCACCCGCACTAGCGGGAGGACCTACAATGAGCAGTTCTTC	TRBV27	many	TRBJ2-1	TRBD2
CASKLWTGTGELFF	TGCGCCAGCAAACTCTGGACCGGCACCGGGGAGCTGTTTTTT	TRBV5-1	many	TRBJ2-2	-
CASSSSGGTYNEQFF	TGTGCCAGCAGTTCAAGCGGGGGTACCTACAATGAGCAGTTCTTC	TRBV7-9	many	TRBJ2-1	TRBD2
CASSLRRPQGFNYGYTF	TGTGCCAGCAGCTTAAGGCGTCCCCAGGGTTTTAACTATGGCTACACCTTC	TRBV11-1	-	TRBJ1-2	-
CASSPGTGFNSPLHF	TGTGCCAGCAGCCCCGGGACAGGGTTTAATTCACCCCTCCACTTT	TRBV7-6	many	TRBJ1-6	TRBD1
CASSRDREETQYF	TGTGCCAGTAGTCGGGACAGAGAAGAGACCCAGTACTTC	TRBV19	many	TRBJ2-5	TRBD1
CASSVTQEDSHEQYF	TGTGCCAGCAGCGTAACCCAAGAGGACTCTCACGAGCAGTACTTC	TRBV9	many	TRBJ2-7	-
CASSRDRGFLGYTF	TGTGCCAGTAGTCGTGACAGGGGGTTTTTAGGCTACACCTTC	TRBV19	-	TRBJ1-2	TRBD1
CASSEVTDYGYTF	TGTGCCAGCAGTGAAGTCACCGACTATGGCTACACCTTC	TRBV2	many	TRBJ1-2	-
CASSYSASSYNEQFF	TGTGCCAGCAGCTACAGCGCAAGCTCCTACAATGAGCAGTTCTTC	TRBV13	-	TRBJ2-1	-
CASSQTVSTDTQYF	TGTGCCAGCAGCCAAACAGTTAGCACAGATACGCAGTATTTT	TRBV7-2	many	TRBJ2-3	-
CASSQVRNSHTDTQYF	TGTGCCAGCAGCCAAGTGCGAAACAGCCACACAGATACGCAGTATTTT	TRBV4-2	many	TRBJ2-3	-
CASSLAGGRPGTDTQYF	TGTGCCAGCAGCTTAGCGGGAGGGCGTCCTGGCACAGATACGCAGTATTTT	TRBV11-1	many	TRBJ2-3	TRBD2
CASSLRLNEKLFF	TGTGCCAGCAGCTTGCGGCTTAATGAAAAACTGTTTTTT	TRBV7-8	many	TRBJ1-4	-
CASSSHRGSDTQYF	TGTGCCAGCAGCTCCCACAGGGGGTCAGATACGCAGTATTTT	TRBV5-8	many	TRBJ2-3	TRBD1
CASSQVLATEQYF	TGCGCCAGCAGCCAAGTTCTAGCGACCGAGCAGTACTTC	TRBV4-1	many	TRBJ2-7	-
CASSSNGQTDTQYF	TGTGCCAGCAGTTCGAACGGACAAACAGATACGCAGTATTTT	TRBV2	many	TRBJ2-3	-
CASSVAPGANEKLFF	TGTGCCAGCAGCGTAGCGCCAGGGGCTAATGAAAAACTGTTTTTT	TRBV9	-	TRBJ1-4	-
CASSQDGLAGPIEQYF	TGCGCCAGCAGCCAAGATGGGCTAGCGGGGCCTATCGAGCAGTACTTC	TRBV4-3	many	TRBJ2-7	TRBD2
CASSPIDGTTEAFF	TGTGCCAGCAGCCCTATTGATGGGACCACTGAAGCTTTCTTT	TRBV7-2	many	TRBJ1-1	-
CASSDGSGSGNTIYF	TGCGCCAGCAGCGATGGATCAGGGTCTGGAAACACCATATATTTT	TRBV5-1	many	TRBJ1-3	-
CASSPGGRTEAFF	TGTGCCAGCAGTCCAGGGGGCCGCACTGAAGCTTTCTTT	TRBV6-1	many	TRBJ1-1	TRBD1
CASSFSIYEQYF	TGTGCCAGCAGTTTTAGCATTTACGAGCAGTACTTC	TRBV12-3/TRBV12-4	many	TRBJ2-7	-
CASSVAGGLAKNIQYF	TGTGCCAGCAGCGTAGCAGGGGGGCTAGCCAAAAACATTCAGTACTTC	TRBV9	many	TRBJ2-4	-
CASRPSGASNTGELFF	TGTGCCAGTAGACCTAGCGGGGCGTCGAACACCGGGGAGCTGTTTTTT	TRBV19	many	TRBJ2-2	TRBD2
CASSFGLAGVYEQYF	TGTGCCAGCAGTTTCGGACTAGCGGGAGTCTACGAGCAGTACTTC	TRBV27	many	TRBJ2-7	TRBD2
CASSVEMGLNEQFF	TGTGCCAGCAGCGTAGAAATGGGTTTGAATGAGCAGTTCTTC	TRBV9	many	TRBJ2-1	-
CSARQTGVGNQPQHF	TGCAGTGCTAGACAAACAGGGGTGGGTAATCAGCCCCAGCATTTT	TRBV20-1	many	TRBJ1-5	TRBD1
CASSIRGAGANEQFF	TGTGCCAGCAGTATTCGAGGCGCGGGTGCCAATGAGCAGTTCTTC	TRBV28	few	TRBJ2-1	-
CASSSTLTSGRYVGELFF	TGTGCCAGCAGCTCTACTCTGACTAGCGGGAGGTACGTCGGGGAGCTGTTTTTT	TRBV11-2	once	TRBJ2-2	TRBD2
CATSDTSGGADAQYF	TGCGCCACCAGTGACACTAGTGGGGGTGCAGATGCGCAGTATTTT	TRBV24-1	few	TRBJ2-3	-
CASSLGRTGNGYGYTF	TGTGCCAGCAGCTTAGGTAGGACAGGGAATGGCTATGGCTACACCTTC	TRBV11-2	many	TRBJ1-2	TRBD1
CASIPIRTGSYEQYF	TGTGCCAGTATCCCGATTAGAACAGGGTCCTACGAGCAGTACTTC	TRBV11-2	-	TRBJ2-7	-
CASSPGGSGSETQYF	TGCGCCAGCAGCCCGGGTGGTAGTGGCTCAGAGACCCAGTACTTC	TRBV5-1	many	TRBJ2-5	-
CASSPGTSGSYNEQFF	TGCGCCAGCAGCCCTGGGACTAGCGGGAGCTACAATGAGCAGTTCTTC	TRBV5-1	-	TRBJ2-1	TRBD2
CASSLEGSTEAFF	TGCGCCAGCAGCTTGGAGGGGTCCACTGAAGCTTTCTTT	TRBV5-1	many	TRBJ1-1	-
CASSLEGQGNSNQPQHF	TGTGCCAGTAGTTTAGAAGGACAGGGAAATAGCAATCAGCCCCAGCATTTT	TRBV19	many	TRBJ1-5	TRBD1
CASSSLPGLAEITDTQYF	TGTGCCAGCAGTTCCCTCCCCGGACTAGCGGAGATCACAGATACGCAGTATTTT	TRBV27	many	TRBJ2-3	TRBD2
CASSQDQYGYTF	TGCGCCAGCAGCCAAGATCAGTATGGCTACACCTTC	TRBV4-1	many	TRBJ1-2	-
CASSPDSRTSGLAPYEQYF	TGTGCCAGCAGCCCCGATTCCCGGACGTCGGGACTAGCGCCCTACGAGCAGTACTTC	TRBV5-7	medium-sized	TRBJ2-7	TRBD2
CASSLRRNTEAFF	TGTGCCAGCAGCTTACGGCGTAACACTGAAGCTTTCTTT	TRBV7-3	many	TRBJ1-1	-
CASSQGGYEQYF	TGTGCCAGCAGCCAAGGGGGTTACGAGCAGTACTTC	TRBV6-1	many	TRBJ2-7	-
CARPTSGRLGETQYF	TGTGCCAGGCCGACTAGCGGGAGATTAGGGGAGACCCAGTACTTC	TRBV27	many	TRBJ2-5	TRBD2
CASRGTSGSDTDTQYF	TGTGCCAGCAGGGGGACTAGCGGGAGCGATACAGATACGCAGTATTTT	TRBV28	many	TRBJ2-3	TRBD2